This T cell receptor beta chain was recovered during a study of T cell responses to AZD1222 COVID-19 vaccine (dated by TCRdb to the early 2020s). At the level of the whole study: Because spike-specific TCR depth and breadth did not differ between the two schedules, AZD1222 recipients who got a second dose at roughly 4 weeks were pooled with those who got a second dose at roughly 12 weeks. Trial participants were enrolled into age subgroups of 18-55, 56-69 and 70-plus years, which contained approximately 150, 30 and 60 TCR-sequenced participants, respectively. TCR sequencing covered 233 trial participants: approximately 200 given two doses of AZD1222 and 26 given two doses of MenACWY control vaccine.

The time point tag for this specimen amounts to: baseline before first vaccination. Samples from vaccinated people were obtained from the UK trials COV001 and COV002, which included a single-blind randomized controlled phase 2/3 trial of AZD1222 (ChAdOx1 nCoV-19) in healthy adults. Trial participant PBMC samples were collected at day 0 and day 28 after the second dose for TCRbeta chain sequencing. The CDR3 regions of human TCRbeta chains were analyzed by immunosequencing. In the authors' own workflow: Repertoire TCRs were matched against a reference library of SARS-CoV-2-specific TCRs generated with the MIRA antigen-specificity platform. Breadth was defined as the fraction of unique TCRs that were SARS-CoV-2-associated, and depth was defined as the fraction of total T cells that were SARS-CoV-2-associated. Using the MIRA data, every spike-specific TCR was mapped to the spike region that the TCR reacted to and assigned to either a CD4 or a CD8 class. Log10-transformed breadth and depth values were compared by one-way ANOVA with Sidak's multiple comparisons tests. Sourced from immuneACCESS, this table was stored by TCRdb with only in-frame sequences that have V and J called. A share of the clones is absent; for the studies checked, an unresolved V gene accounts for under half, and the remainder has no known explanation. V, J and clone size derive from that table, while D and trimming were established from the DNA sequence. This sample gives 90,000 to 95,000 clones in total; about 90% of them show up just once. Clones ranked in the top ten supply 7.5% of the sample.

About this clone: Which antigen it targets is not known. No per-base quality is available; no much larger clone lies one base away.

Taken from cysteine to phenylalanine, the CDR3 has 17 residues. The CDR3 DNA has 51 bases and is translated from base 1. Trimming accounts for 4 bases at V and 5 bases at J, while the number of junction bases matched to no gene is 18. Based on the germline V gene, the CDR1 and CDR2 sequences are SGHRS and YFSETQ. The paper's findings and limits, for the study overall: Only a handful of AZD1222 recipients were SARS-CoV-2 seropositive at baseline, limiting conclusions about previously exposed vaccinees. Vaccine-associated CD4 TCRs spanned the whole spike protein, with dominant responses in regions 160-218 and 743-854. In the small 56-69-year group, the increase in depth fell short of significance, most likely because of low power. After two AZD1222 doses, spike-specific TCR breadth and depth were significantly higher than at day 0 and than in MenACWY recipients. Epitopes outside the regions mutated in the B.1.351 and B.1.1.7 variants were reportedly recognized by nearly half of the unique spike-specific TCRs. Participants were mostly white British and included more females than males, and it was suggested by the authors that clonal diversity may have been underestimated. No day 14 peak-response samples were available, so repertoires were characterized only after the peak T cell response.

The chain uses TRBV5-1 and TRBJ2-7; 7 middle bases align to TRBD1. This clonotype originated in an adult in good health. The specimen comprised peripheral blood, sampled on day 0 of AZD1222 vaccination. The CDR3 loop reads CASSVGDSRGNRHEQYF. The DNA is TGCGCCAGCAGCGTGGGGGATTCCAGGGGGAATAGGCACGAGCAGTACTTC. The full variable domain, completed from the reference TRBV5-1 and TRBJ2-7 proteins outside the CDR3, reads KAGVTQTPRYLIKTRGQQVTLSCSPISGHRSVSWYQQTPGQGLQFLFEYFSETQRNKGNFPGRFSGRQFSNSRSEMNVSTLELGDSALYLCASSVGDSRGNRHEQYFGPGTRLTVT.